This T cell receptor beta chain was profiled in a study of T cell repertoires in cytomegalovirus infection. Background on the study: Public signatures in TCR beta pointed to CMV infection and matching HLA type.

Study observations and caveats: Identification of carriers of CMV plus the relevant HLA was performed using cumulative public TCR beta family frequency. Within the response measured ex vivo, HLA-C-restricted CMV-specific TCR beta clonotypes were dominant.

The sample holds many counts of this clonotype. The antigen is unknown. V was clipped by 5 bases and J by 6 bases; unmatched bases: 4. The germline CDR1 and CDR2 sequences are LNHDA and SQIVND (reference sequence). The CDR3 runs to 12 residues. TCRdb reanalysed the reads using MiXCR and keeps one entry per CDR3 protein. There are fewer than 250,000 distinct CDR3 sequences in the sample; around 12% occur only once, and approximately 1.6% lies in the top ten. The chain links TRBV19 to TRBJ2-7; 7 bases agree with TRBD1. This clonotype was sampled from a human donor in good health (CMV status not recorded). Some clones in this sample may be carry-over from other donors' samples. Sequencing was carried out using PBMCs. CDR3 sequence: CASSVNRGEQYF. CDR3 sequence (DNA): TGTGCCAGTAGTGTCAACAGGGGCGAGCAGTACTTC.